The 22 T cell receptor beta chains below come from one sample, sequenced in a study of T cells after yellow fever vaccination. TCRdb reprocessed the 5' RACE reads via MiXCR and lists one record per CDR3 protein. The sample has 150,000 to 200,000 distinct CDR3 sequences, approximately 11% seen once; the top ten hold 30% to 45%. The sequencing here drew on CD8+ T cells sorted from PBMCs, taken 15 days after the yellow fever booster vaccination. These receptors came from a man younger than 35 who received the YFV17D yellow fever vaccine.

The rearrangement uses TRBV11-2 and TRBJ2-3, with no clear D. Trimming pared 0 bases from V and 6 bases from J, leaving 7 bases between. The length of the CDR3 is 13 residues. CDR1 SGHAT and CDR2 FQNNGV come from the germline V gene. This CDR3 reads CASSLDPRDTQYF. The CDR3, as DNA: TGTGCCAGCAGCTTAGACCCTCGGGATACGCAGTATTTT.

In this sample, this clonotype turned up a few times. This chain connects TRBV7-2 to TRBJ2-7; 8 bases fit TRBD1. CDR1 is SGHTA, CDR2 FQGNSA, per germline. The CDR3 totals 13 residues. The V gene end was trimmed by 5 bases and the J gene end by 3 bases; junction bases not matched to a gene: 3. CDR3 coding DNA: TGTGCCAGCAGCGCCGGGACAGGCTACGAGCAGTACTTC. It yields the protein CASSAGTGYEQYF.

This clonotype has a handful of counts. The chain uses TRBV3-1 and TRBJ2-5; 7 positions agree with TRBD2. Germline V gives CDR1 LGHDT, CDR2 YNNKEL (reference sequence). This CDR3 is 17 amino acids long. V was pared by 2 bases and J by 1 base, with 10 bases of the junction left unmatched. The CDR3 is CASSQSLAGLTQETQYF. CDR3 bases: TGTGCCAGCAGCCAATCGTTAGCGGGCCTAACCCAAGAGACCCAGTACTTC.

This clonotype was detected many times. The rearrangement uses TRBV4-1 and TRBJ2-5, with D possibly matching TRBD1 (5 bases). The CDR3 runs 13 residues. V shed 0 bases and J shed 4 bases, with 6 bases lying between them. Germline values: CDR1 MGHRA, CDR2 YSYEKL. The CDR3 DNA is TGCGCCAGCAGCCAAGAGGACACAGAGACCCAGTACTTC. It encodes CASSQEDTETQYF.

The rearrangement uses TRBV4-1 and TRBJ1-2, with a tentative D call TRBD1 (5 bases). In germline, CDR1 is MGHRA, CDR2 YSYEKL. This CDR3 is built from 15 residues. V was cut by 0 bases and J by 3 bases, with 11 bases left in between. CDR3 sequence (DNA): TGCGCCAGCAGCCAAGACCCCAGGGAGGACTATGGCTACACCTTC. It is translated as CASSQDPREDYGYTF.

This clonotype was counted only a few times. A read error may produce the germline difference seen at one junction end. J is TRBJ1-5 and V is TRBV7-7; D call uncertain. This CDR3 is 17 amino acids long. The germline CDR1 and CDR2 sequences are SSHAT and FNYEAQ (reference sequence). The CDR3 DNA reads as TGTGCTAGCAGCTTAGGGCTCAAGATCCAGAGCAATCAGCCCCAGCATTTT. Protein: CASSLGLKIQSNQPQHF.

The sample holds a few counts of this clonotype. This rearrangement joins TRBV6-1 to TRBJ2-1, with D unclear. Germline values: CDR1 MNHNS, CDR2 SASEGT. The CDR3 has 10 residues. V was trimmed by 2 bases and J by 7 bases, leaving 0 bases between them. CDR3 coding DNA: TGTGCCAGCAGTGAAAATGAGCAGTTCTTC. This sequence encodes CASSENEQFF.

This clonotype was observed a handful of times. The rearrangement joins TRBV4-3 to TRBJ2-2; TRBD1 matches at 7 bases. The V and J ends lost 0 bases and 5 bases, in that order; junction bases with no gene match: 6. CDR3 length equals 16 residues. Germline V gene lookup returns CDR1 LGHNA and CDR2 YSLEER. In nucleotides, the CDR3 is TGCGCCAGCAGCCAAGATGGGACAGCCGGTACCGGGGAGCTGTTTTTT. Its protein product is CASSQDGTAGTGELFF.

This clonotype was counted a few times. DNA for the CDR3: TGTGCCAGCAGCGAGCGGGCGACAGGGATGAACACTGAAGCTTTCTTT. It translates to CASSERATGMNTEAFF. J is TRBJ1-1 and V is TRBV5-5, with 7 nucleotides matching TRBD1. This CDR3 has 16 amino acids. V was clipped by 4 bases and J by 0 bases; unmatched bases: 9. CDR1 is SGHKS, CDR2 YYEKEE, per germline (reference sequence).

This clonotype was seen many times. The gene calls are TRBV4-1 and TRBJ2-5; TRBD1 matches at 10 bases. From germline, CDR1 is MGHRA and CDR2 YSYEKL. The CDR3 covers 15 residues. With V trimmed by 5 bases and J by 4 bases, 7 bases remained unmatched. CDR3 DNA: TGCGCCAGCAGCGAGGACAGGGGGAAAGCAGAGACCCAGTACTTC. It is translated as CASSEDRGKAETQYF.

This clonotype was found a few times. The V call is TRBV5-6, the J call TRBJ2-7, with a weak D call TRBD1 (7 bases). Trimming pared 6 bases from V and 2 bases from J, leaving 15 bases between. The germline gives CDR1 SGHDT, CDR2 YYEEEE. The length of the CDR3 is 14 residues. DNA of the CDR3: TGTGCCAGCACCCAGGGGGGTACACCCTACGAGCAGTACTTC. Amino acid sequence: CASTQGGTPYEQYF.

The chain employs TRBV7-6 and TRBJ2-1, with 7 positions matching TRBD2. CDR1 is SGHVS and CDR2 is FNYEAQ in the germline V gene. The CDR3 is 18 amino acids. V lost 5 bases to trimming and J lost 2 bases; unmatched junction nucleotides: 15. This CDR3 reads CASSPAGLGRGTYNEQFF. CDR3 nucleotides: TGTGCCAGCAGCCCGGCGGGTTTGGGGCGGGGGACCTACAATGAGCAGTTCTTC.

This clonotype was seen more than once but under ten times. The rearrangement links TRBV4-1 to TRBJ2-1; 7 positions match TRBD2. Trimming removed 0 bases from V and 3 bases from J; junction bases left unmatched: 8. The CDR3 extends over 17 amino acids. Germline assignment: CDR1 MGHRA and CDR2 YSYEKL. The CDR3 DNA sequence: TGCGCCAGCAGCCAAGACCCCAGCGGGGAGTTCTACAATGAGCAGTTCTTC. Translating gives CASSQDPSGEFYNEQFF.

This clonotype came up many times. The rearrangement links TRBV11-2 to TRBJ2-5; no clear D. Germline values: CDR1 SGHAT, CDR2 FQNNGV. The CDR3 contains 14 residues. Between the trimmed V and J ends, which lost 1 base and 2 bases, there was a span of 8 bases. CDR3 protein: CASSLGVGQETQYF. Here the CDR3 DNA reads TGTGCCAGCAGCTTAGGCGTGGGGCAAGAGACCCAGTACTTC.

This clonotype was seen a handful of times. The gene calls are TRBV7-9 and TRBJ1-5; 7 positions agree with TRBD1. The CDR3 is made up of 13 amino acids. Per germline, CDR1 SEHNR and CDR2 FQNEAQ (reference sequence). Losses at the gene ends were 5 bases for V and 7 bases for J; bases not matched to a gene: 5. CDR3 DNA: TGTGCCAGCAGCATACAGGGGACGCAGCCCCAGCATTTT. Protein: CASSIQGTQPQHF.

V is TRBV6-2 or TRBV6-3 and J is TRBJ2-1; D gene uncertain. The V gene lost 9 bases and the J gene lost 3 bases, with 12 bases spanning the gap. This CDR3 comprises 13 residues. Germline V gene data show CDR1 as MNHEY and CDR2 as SVGEGT. The DNA for the CDR3 is TGTGCCAGTGGAGAATTTATCTACAATGAGCAGTTCTTC. It specifies CASGEFIYNEQFF.

The chain combines TRBV12-3 or TRBV12-4 with TRBJ1-4, with 7 bases lining up with TRBD1. The CDR3 sequence is 14 residues long. With V trimmed by 8 bases and J by 7 bases, 10 bases remained unmatched. The CDR3 bases are TGTGCCAGCGCCCCAACAGGGGACAGTGAAAAACTGTTTTTT. It translates to CASAPTGDSEKLFF.

This clonotype was picked up a small number of times. The rearrangement uses TRBV12-3 or TRBV12-4 and TRBJ1-2; D remains ambiguous. The CDR3 is made up of 14 amino acids. The germline V and J ends were trimmed by 7 bases and 5 bases, with 17 bases remaining between them. DNA for the CDR3: TGTGCCAGCAAATCATTTGGGTTTAATTATGGCTACACCTTC. This sequence encodes CASKSFGFNYGYTF.

This chain uses TRBV28 with TRBJ2-7; 13 nucleotides align to TRBD2. Trimming took 5 bases from V and 5 from J; bases not matched to a gene: 9. CDR1 is MDHEN and CDR2 is SYDVKM in the germline V gene. The CDR3 is 16 residues long. This chain's CDR3 is CASSPTLAGGQNEQYV. Written as DNA, the CDR3 is TGTGCCAGCAGTCCAACACTAGCGGGGGGGCAGAACGAGCAGTACGTC.

The chain carries TRBV4-1 and TRBJ2-1, with TRBD2 matching over 12 bases. Germline-derived CDR1 and CDR2 are MGHRA and YSYEKL. The CDR3 length is 15 residues. After removal of 6 bases from V and 7 bases from J, the junction contained 7 bases not matched to a gene. The DNA of the CDR3 is TGCGCCAGCAGTGGTCGGCTAGCGGGGGGGAATGAGCAGTTCTTC. Its protein product is CASSGRLAGGNEQFF.

The rearrangement joins TRBV3-1 to TRBJ1-2; D perhaps matches TRBD1 (6 bases). CDR3 size: 15 residues. Trimming took off 1 base at V and 6 bases at J, with 15 bases between the two ends. The germline gives CDR1 LGHDT, CDR2 YNNKEL (reference sequence). For the CDR3, the DNA is TGTGCCAGCAGCCAAGCCGGGCCGGGGGCGGATGGCTACACCTTC. Translation: CASSQAGPGADGYTF.

This clonotype showed up just a few times. V gene TRBV6-2 or TRBV6-3 combines with J gene TRBJ2-7; no reliable D call. CDR1 and CDR2 from the germline V gene are MNHEY and SVGEGT. Trimming took 7 bases from V and 2 from J, leaving 24 bases between them. The CDR3 is 17 residues long. The DNA of the CDR3 is TGTGCCAGCATAGGTCCCAGTACGGCAGGAGCCCCCTACGAGCAGTACGTC. Encoded protein: CASIGPSTAGAPYEQYV.